This T cell receptor beta chain emerged from a study of cytomegalovirus exposure and HLA in healthy donors. Study-wide findings and caveats: Later analysis demonstrated an association between a missense DCLRE1C variant and TCR beta V- and J-gene trimming. DRB1 had the most TCR associations and HLA-C the fewest, a later analysis found, with rates varying by HLA locus.

In the case of this clone: The antigen is undetermined.

PCR was performed using 60 Vbeta and 13 Jbeta primers. The authors' processing: Later reanalysis found 75 million to 100 million unique TCR beta chains, around 9.9 million of them shared. The assay was immunoSEQ multiplex PCR, and TCRdb's table has in-frame clones only and misses some. That table furnishes V, J and clone size, whereas the DNA furnished D and trimming. The sample has under 200,000 clones, roughly 80% seen once. CDR1 SGHRS and CDR2 YFSETQ come from the germline V gene. The CDR3 covers 15 residues. After removal of 2 bases from V and 5 bases from J, the junction contained 8 bases not matched to a gene.

The sample was PBMCs. This rearrangement joins TRBV5-1 to TRBJ1-1; 8 bases are a match to TRBD1. The clonotype was recovered from a woman aged 45-65 years in good health and CMV-seronegative. The CDR3: CASSFIRGPGTEAFF. CDR3 nucleotide sequence: TGCGCCAGCAGCTTCATCAGGGGGCCGGGGACTGAAGCTTTCTTT.